The rows below give T cell receptor beta chains drawn from one sample of a study of blood T cell repertoires in COVID-19. Only in-frame clones appear in the TCRdb table, and some are missing; sequencing was by immunoSEQ multiplex PCR. This table holds about 100,000 clones, over 75% found once. Material: peripheral blood. These receptors were obtained from a human donor in a cohort sampled during active COVID-19. Both conserved end residues are part of each CDR3. The D gene is left open where the match is weak. The size entry is marked missing in some rows and otherwise reads once, few, many or a size class.

J gene	clone size	D gene	V gene	CDR3 protein	CDR3 DNA
TRBJ1-1	NA	NA	TRBV9	CASSVLSGTEAFF	TGTGCCAGCAGCGTATTATCCGGCACTGAAGCTTTCTTT
TRBJ2-5	NA	NA	TRBV20-1	CSASETRQYF	TGCAGTGCTAGTGAGACTCGGCAGTACTTC
TRBJ1-1	NA	TRBD1	TRBV6-2/TRBV6-3	CASSDRGRSEAFF	TGTGCCAGCAGTGACAGGGGGCGGTCCGAAGCTTTCTTT
TRBJ2-3	NA	NA	TRBV2	CASNGVGTDTQYF	TGTGCCAGCAACGGGGTAGGCACAGATACGCAGTATTTT
TRBJ2-5	NA	TRBD2	TRBV5-1	CASSLTSGTRTQYF	TGCGCCAGCAGCTTGACTAGCGGGACCCGGACCCAGTACTTC
TRBJ2-7	once	NA	TRBV6-2/TRBV6-3	CASSYDRRSSYEQYF	TGTGCCAGCAGTTATGACAGGAGAAGCTCCTACGAGCAGTACTTC
TRBJ2-7	few	TRBD2	TRBV19	CASMRGGSYSYEQYF	TGTGCCAGTATGCGGGGCGGGAGCTACTCCTACGAGCAGTACTTC
TRBJ2-1	NA	TRBD2	TRBV18	CASSPAGGVWYEQFF	TGTGCCAGCTCACCAGCGGGGGGGGTCTGGTATGAGCAGTTCTTC
TRBJ2-3	NA	NA	TRBV7-8	CASSGDRAGADTQYF	TGTGCCAGCAGCGGGGACAGAGCGGGCGCAGATACGCAGTATTTT
TRBJ2-3	NA	NA	TRBV9	CASSVVATDTQYF	TGTGCCAGCAGCGTAGTAGCCACAGATACGCAGTATTTT
TRBJ1-4	NA	NA	TRBV19	CASSVQGTNEKLFF	TGTGCCAGTAGCGTACAGGGCACTAATGAAAAACTGTTTTTT
TRBJ1-2	NA	TRBD1	TRBV9	CASSSRNRDRGYGYTF	TGTGCCAGCAGCTCCAGAAACCGGGACAGGGGTTATGGCTACACCTTC
TRBJ1-1	NA	NA	TRBV30	CAWSVPQNTEAFF	TGTGCCTGGAGTGTTCCCCAGAACACTGAAGCTTTCTTT
TRBJ1-1	NA	NA	TRBV6-2/TRBV6-3	CASSYSNERRVTMNTEAFF	TGTGCCAGCAGTTACTCCAACGAGAGGAGGGTAACGATGAACACTGAAGCTTTCTTT
TRBJ2-5	NA	TRBD1	TRBV12-3/TRBV12-4	CASSLGTGETQYF	TGTGCCAGCAGTTTAGGGACAGGAGAGACCCAGTACTTC
TRBJ2-3	NA	TRBD2	TRBV5-6	CASSLVGGRESTDTQYF	TGTGCCAGCAGCTTGGTCGGCGGGAGGGAGAGCACAGATACGCAGTATTTT
TRBJ1-1	NA	NA	TRBV20-1	CSASGHEAFF	TGCAGTGCTAGCGGACACGAAGCTTTCTTT
TRBJ1-3	few	NA	TRBV19	CASSIEGRASGNTIYF	TGTGCCAGTAGTATAGAAGGCAGGGCGTCTGGAAACACCATATATTTT
TRBJ2-7	NA	NA	TRBV5-1	CASSLEGVVYEQYF	TGCGCCAGCAGCTTGGAGGGAGTCGTCTACGAGCAGTACTTC
TRBJ2-7	NA	NA	TRBV11-2	CASSLEPWGQSYEQYF	TGTGCCAGCAGCTTAGAGCCCTGGGGGCAGTCCTACGAGCAGTACTTC
TRBJ2-3	NA	NA	TRBV4-1	CASSQDQGLSTDTQYF	TGCGCCAGCAGCCAGGACCAGGGTCTGAGTACAGATACGCAGTATTTT
TRBJ1-4	NA	TRBD1	TRBV25-1	CASSDDRGSEKLFF	TGTGCCAGCAGTGATGACAGGGGTTCGGAAAAACTGTTTTTT
TRBJ2-7	NA	NA	TRBV6-6	CASSYSGGNEQYF	TGTGCCAGCAGTTACTCTGGAGGCAACGAGCAGTACTTC
TRBJ2-7	NA	TRBD2	TRBV18	CASSPLRTGGYEQYF	TGTGCCAGCTCACCCCTTCGGACGGGAGGCTACGAGCAGTACTTC
TRBJ1-2	NA	TRBD1	TRBV7-2	CASSLGGQGGSGYGYTF	TGTGCCAGCAGCTTAGGAGGGCAGGGGGGTTCCGGCTATGGCTACACCTTC
TRBJ2-3	NA	TRBD2	TRBV19	CASTLAGAADTQYF	TGTGCCAGTACCCTAGCGGGGGCCGCAGATACGCAGTATTTT
TRBJ2-1	NA	NA	TRBV18	CASSPPYRAGEQFF	TGTGCCAGCTCACCACCTTATAGGGCGGGTGAGCAGTTCTTC
TRBJ2-7	NA	TRBD1	TRBV29-1	CSVRQGSSYEQYF	TGCAGCGTAAGACAGGGGTCTTCCTACGAGCAGTACTTC
TRBJ2-3	NA	NA	TRBV3-1/TRBV3-2	CASSQDIRVNTQYF	TGTGCCAGCAGCCAAGATATCCGAGTTAATACGCAGTATTTT
TRBJ2-7	NA	TRBD2	TRBV18	CASSPLPAGVRYEQYF	TGTGCCAGCTCACCCCTTCCAGCGGGAGTACGGTACGAGCAGTACTTC
TRBJ1-3	NA	NA	TRBV5-1	CASSLEGLSGNTIYF	TGCGCCAGCAGCTTGGAGGGACTCTCTGGAAACACCATATATTTT
TRBJ2-1	NA	NA	TRBV21-1	CASNSGTSVFHEQFF	TGTGCCAGCAATTCCGGGACTAGCGTTTTTCATGAGCAGTTCTTC
TRBJ2-6	NA	TRBD2	TRBV5-6	CASSLASGGGANVLTF	TGTGCCAGCAGCTTGGCTAGCGGGGGTGGGGCCAACGTCCTGACTTTC
TRBJ2-2	few	NA	TRBV5-1	CASRPGLQGTGELFF	TGCGCCAGCAGACCTGGCCTCCAGGGGACCGGGGAGCTGTTTTTT
TRBJ2-3	once	NA	TRBV9	CASSVAGKAYDTQYF	TGTGCCAGCAGCGTAGCAGGGAAGGCATACGATACGCAGTATTTT
TRBJ2-2	once	NA	TRBV3-1/TRBV3-2	CASSQVSTGELFF	TGTGCCAGCAGCCAAGTTAGCACCGGGGAGCTGTTTTTT
TRBJ1-1	NA	NA	TRBV6-2/TRBV6-3	CASSQRTMNTEAFF	TGTGCCAGCAGTCAACGGACAATGAACACTGAAGCTTTCTTT
TRBJ2-1	NA	NA	TRBV3-1/TRBV3-2	CASSHALRRPKHNEQFF	TGTGCCAGCAGCCACGCTCTTAGGAGACCCAAACACAATGAGCAGTTCTTC
TRBJ2-7	NA	TRBD1	TRBV6-5	CASSRQGLHEQYF	TGTGCCAGCAGTCGACAGGGTCTGCACGAGCAGTACTTC
TRBJ2-5	NA	NA	TRBV11-2	CASTVGRSETQYF	TGTGCCAGCACAGTAGGGAGGAGTGAGACCCAGTACTTC